This record covers a single T cell receptor (beta chain). Antigen: not known. This record belongs to a study of T cells in Graves' hyperthyroidism and ophthalmopathy. Study-wide background: Peripheral blood draws took place at initial diagnosis, ahead of any treatment. Study-level points and caveats: Appearing also in blood were most of the thyroid clonotypes expanded above 0.001.

Patients were excluded for uncontrolled infection, other autoimmune disease, pregnancy or lactation. With 3 bases clipped from V and 3 bases from J, the junction kept 1 base outside the gene matches. The germline V gene encodes CDR1 MNHNS and CDR2 SASEGT. This CDR3 is 14 amino acids long. Researchers took RNA transcripts and amplified the TCR beta CDR3 regions from them. TCR CDR3 underwent first-round RT-PCR with the HTBI primer set. TCRdb analysed the multiplex PCR reads with MiXCR anew, one entry per CDR3 protein. This repertoire shows fewer than 450,000 distinct CDR3 sequences, 17% found once; its top ten account for approximately 30%.

Sequenced sample: blood. The chain couples TRBV6-1 to TRBJ2-7, with TRBD2 identical over 11 bases. The source of this sequence is a woman between 25 and 40 years old with Graves' hyperthyroidism that later progressed to Graves' ophthalmopathy. The CDR3 reads CASSETSGVYEQYF. In DNA form, the CDR3 reads TGTGCCAGCAGTGAGACTAGCGGGGTCTACGAGCAGTACTTC.